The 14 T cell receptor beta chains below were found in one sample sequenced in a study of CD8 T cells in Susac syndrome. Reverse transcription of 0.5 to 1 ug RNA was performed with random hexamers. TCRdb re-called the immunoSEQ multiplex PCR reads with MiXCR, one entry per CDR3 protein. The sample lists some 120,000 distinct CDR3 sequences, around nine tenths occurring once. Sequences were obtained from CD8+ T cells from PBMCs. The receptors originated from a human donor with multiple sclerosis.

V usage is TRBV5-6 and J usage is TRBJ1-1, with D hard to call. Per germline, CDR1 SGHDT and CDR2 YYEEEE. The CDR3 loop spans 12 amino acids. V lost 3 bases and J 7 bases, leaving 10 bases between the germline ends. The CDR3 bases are TGTGCCAGCAGCTGGGCAACAGTTGAAGCTTTCTTT. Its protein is CASSWATVEAFF.

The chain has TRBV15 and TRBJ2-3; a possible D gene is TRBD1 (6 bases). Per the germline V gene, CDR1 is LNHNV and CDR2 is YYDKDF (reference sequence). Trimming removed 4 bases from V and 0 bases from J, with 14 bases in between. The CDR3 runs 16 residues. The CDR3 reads CATSTTGTSSTDTQYF. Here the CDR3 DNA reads TGTGCCACCAGCACCACCGGGACATCAAGCACAGATACGCAGTATTTT.

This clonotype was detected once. DNA for the CDR3: TGTGCCAGCAGTTTAGGATACTCCAGAGAATACGAGCAGTACTTC. It codes for CASSLGYSREYEQYF. The rearrangement links TRBV12-3 or TRBV12-4 to TRBJ2-7, with D unclear. This CDR3 is 15 amino acids long. Trimming left V 1 base short and J 4 bases short, with 14 bases between.

The CDR3 nucleotides are TGTGCCAGCAGCCTATTCTCCTTGGGGTACGAGCAGTACTTC. As protein: CASSLFSLGYEQYF. V usage is TRBV7-9 and J usage is TRBJ2-7; D gene unclear. In germline, CDR1 is SEHNR, CDR2 FQNEAQ (reference sequence). The CDR3 loop spans 14 amino acids. Between the trimmed V and J ends, which lost 5 bases and 4 bases, there was a span of 15 bases. The complete variable domain, with remaining parts taken from reference TRBV7-9 and TRBJ2-7, reads DTGVSQNPRHKITKRGQNVTFRCDPISEHNRLYWYRQTLGQGPEFLTYFQNEAQLEKSRLLSDRFSAERPKGSFSTLEIQRTEQGDSAMYLCASSLFSLGYEQYFGPGTRLTVT.

For the CDR3, the DNA is TGTGCCAGTTCGACAGTTGGGGCCAACGTCCTGACTTTC. Translation gives CASSTVGANVLTF. The chain is built from TRBV6-1 and TRBJ2-6; the D gene is possibly TRBD1 (5 bases). Trimming removed 9 bases from V and 3 bases from J, with 9 bases in between. Germline loops: CDR1 MNHNS, CDR2 SASEGT. The CDR3 extends over 13 amino acids.

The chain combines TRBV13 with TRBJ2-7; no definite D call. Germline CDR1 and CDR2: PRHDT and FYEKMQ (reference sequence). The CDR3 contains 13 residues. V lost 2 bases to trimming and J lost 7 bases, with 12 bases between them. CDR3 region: CASSLSRVGEQYF. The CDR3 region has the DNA TGTGCCAGCAGCTTATCGAGAGTGGGGGAGCAGTACTTC.

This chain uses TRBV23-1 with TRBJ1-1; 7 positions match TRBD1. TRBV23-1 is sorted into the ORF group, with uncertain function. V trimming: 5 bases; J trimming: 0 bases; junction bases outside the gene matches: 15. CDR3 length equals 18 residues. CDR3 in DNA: TGCGCCAGCAGTGCTCCCGGGACAGACTGTCGGATGAACACTGAAGCTTTCTTT. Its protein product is CASSAPGTDCRMNTEAFF.

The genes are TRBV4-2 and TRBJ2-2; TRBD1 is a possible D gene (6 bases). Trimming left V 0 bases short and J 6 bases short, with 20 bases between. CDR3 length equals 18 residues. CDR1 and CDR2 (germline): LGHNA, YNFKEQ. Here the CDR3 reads CASSQDWGPPGVAGELFF. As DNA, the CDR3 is TGTGCCAGCAGCCAAGATTGGGGGCCCCCAGGGGTGGCCGGGGAGCTGTTTTTT.

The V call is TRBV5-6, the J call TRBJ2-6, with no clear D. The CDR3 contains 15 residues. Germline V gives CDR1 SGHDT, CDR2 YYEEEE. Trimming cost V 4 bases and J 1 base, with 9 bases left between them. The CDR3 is CASSPEGSGANVLTF. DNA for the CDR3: TGTGCCAGCAGCCCGGAAGGGTCTGGGGCCAACGTCCTGACTTTC. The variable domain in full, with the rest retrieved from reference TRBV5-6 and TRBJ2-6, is DAGVTQSPTHLIKTRGQQVTLRCSPKSGHDTVSWYQQALGQGPQFIFQYYEEEERQRGNFPDRFSGHQFPNYSSELNVNALLLGDSALYLCASSPEGSGANVLTFGAGSRLTVL.

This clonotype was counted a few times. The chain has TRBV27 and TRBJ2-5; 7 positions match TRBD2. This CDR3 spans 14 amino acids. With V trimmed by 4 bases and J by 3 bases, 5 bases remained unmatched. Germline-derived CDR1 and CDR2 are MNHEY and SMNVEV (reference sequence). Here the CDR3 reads CASSSGLQEETQYF. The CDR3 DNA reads TGTGCCAGCAGTTCGGGACTACAGGAAGAGACCCAGTACTTC.

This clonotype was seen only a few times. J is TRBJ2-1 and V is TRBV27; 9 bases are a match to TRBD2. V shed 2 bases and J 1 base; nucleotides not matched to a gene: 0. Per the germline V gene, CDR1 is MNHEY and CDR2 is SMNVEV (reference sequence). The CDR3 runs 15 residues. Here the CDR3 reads CASSLAGGSYNEQFF. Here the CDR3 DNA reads TGTGCCAGCAGTTTAGCGGGAGGGTCCTACAATGAGCAGTTCTTC.

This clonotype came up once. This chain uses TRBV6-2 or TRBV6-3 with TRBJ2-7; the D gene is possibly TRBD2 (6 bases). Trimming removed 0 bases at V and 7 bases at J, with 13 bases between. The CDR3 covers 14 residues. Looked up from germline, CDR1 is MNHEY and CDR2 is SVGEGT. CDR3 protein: CASSYSPGASEQYF. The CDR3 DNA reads TGTGCCAGCAGTTACTCTCCGGGAGCCTCGGAGCAGTACTTC.

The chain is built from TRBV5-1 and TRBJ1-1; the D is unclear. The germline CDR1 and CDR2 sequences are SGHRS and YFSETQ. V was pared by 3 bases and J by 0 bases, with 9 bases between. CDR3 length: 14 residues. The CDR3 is CASSSTSMNTEAFF. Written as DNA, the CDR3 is TGCGCCAGCAGCTCGACAAGCATGAACACTGAAGCTTTCTTT.

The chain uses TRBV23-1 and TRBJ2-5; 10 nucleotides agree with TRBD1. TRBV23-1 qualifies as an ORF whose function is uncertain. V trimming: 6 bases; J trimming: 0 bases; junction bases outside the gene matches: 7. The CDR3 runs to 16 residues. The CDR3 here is CASSRGTGEYQETQYF. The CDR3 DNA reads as TGCGCCAGCAGCCGAGGGACAGGGGAGTACCAAGAGACCCAGTACTTC.